These 6 T cell receptor beta chains came from one sample sequenced in a study of regulatory T cells in long-lasting Graves disease. Researchers made TCR beta libraries by using iRepertoire HTBI primers and running Arm-PCR on CDR3 regions. Using its own MiXCR run on the multiplex PCR reads, TCRdb lists one record per CDR3 protein. The sample yields hundreds of thousands of distinct CDR3 sequences, 25% to 35% seen once. The sample's time point: persistent/refractory GD, antithyroid drugs over 5 years with positive TRAb. Making the TCR library involved RNA that had been extracted from PBMCs. The sample here was peripheral blood mononuclear cells (PBMCs), taken when the disease was refractory, from a patient treated with antithyroid drugs. Receptors were obtained from a female donor with Graves disease.

This chain joins TRBV28 and TRBJ1-1; perhaps TRBD1 as D (6 bases). This CDR3 is 13 amino acids long. V lost 5 bases, J lost 5 bases, and 12 bases lay in between. Germline lookup yields CDR1 MDHEN and CDR2 SYDVKM. This CDR3 is CASSQGRKTEAFF. The CDR3 region has the DNA TGTGCCAGCAGTCAGGGGCGAAAAACTGAAGCTTTCTTT.

A few counts support this clonotype. The DNA of the CDR3 is TGCAGCGCCCGAGGGGGGGAGGGCACTGAAGCTTTCTTT. It specifies CSARGGEGTEAFF. This chain uses TRBV29-1 with TRBJ1-1; D is perhaps TRBD1 (6 bases). CDR1 and CDR2 (germline): SQVTM, ANQGSEA. The CDR3 is 13 amino acids. The V and J ends lost 7 bases and 4 bases respectively, with 16 bases between them.

This clonotype has just a few counts. CDR3 coding DNA: TGCAGCGTTGCACATCGAGGGGACACTGAAGCTTTCTTT. Translating gives CSVAHRGDTEAFF. The chain has TRBV29-1 and TRBJ1-1, with TRBD1 as a possible D gene (5 bases). Trimming cost V 4 bases and J 3 bases, with 12 bases left between them. Per the germline V gene, CDR1 is SQVTM and CDR2 is ANQGSEA. This CDR3 is built from 13 residues.

This sequence joins TRBV19 and TRBJ2-2; D not resolved. Trimming pared 3 bases from V and 4 bases from J, leaving 12 bases between. Germline V gives CDR1 LNHDA, CDR2 SQIVND (reference sequence). This CDR3 comprises 15 residues. The CDR3 nucleotides read TGTGCCAGTAGTATTGAGACCCTCCGCACCGGGGAGCTGTTTTTT. It encodes CASSIETLRTGELFF.

The gene calls are TRBV30 and TRBJ1-1; D is unresolved. The CDR3 is 12 residues long. Germline CDR1 GTSNPN, CDR2 SVGIG (reference sequence). V shed 5 bases and J shed 5 bases, with 12 bases lying between them. CDR3 residues: CAWGRRDTEAFF. CDR3 bases: TGTGCCTGGGGCCGGCGGGATACTGAAGCTTTCTTT. The full variable domain, rest sourced from reference TRBV30 and TRBJ1-1, is SQTIHQWPATLVQPVGSPLSLECTVEGTSNPNLYWYRQAAGRGLQLLFYSVGIGQISSEVPQNLSASRPQDRQFILSSKKLLLSDSGFYLCAWGRRDTEAFFGQGTRLTVV.

The chain links TRBV28 to TRBJ1-3; 7 bases are shared with TRBD1. V dropped 3 bases and J dropped 10; count of bases not matched to a gene: 6. CDR1 and CDR2 (germline): MDHEN, SYDVKM. The CDR3 consists of 13 residues. This CDR3 reads CASSFQGVGTIYF. DNA for the CDR3: TGTGCCAGCAGTTTCCAGGGGGTAGGGACCATATATTTT.